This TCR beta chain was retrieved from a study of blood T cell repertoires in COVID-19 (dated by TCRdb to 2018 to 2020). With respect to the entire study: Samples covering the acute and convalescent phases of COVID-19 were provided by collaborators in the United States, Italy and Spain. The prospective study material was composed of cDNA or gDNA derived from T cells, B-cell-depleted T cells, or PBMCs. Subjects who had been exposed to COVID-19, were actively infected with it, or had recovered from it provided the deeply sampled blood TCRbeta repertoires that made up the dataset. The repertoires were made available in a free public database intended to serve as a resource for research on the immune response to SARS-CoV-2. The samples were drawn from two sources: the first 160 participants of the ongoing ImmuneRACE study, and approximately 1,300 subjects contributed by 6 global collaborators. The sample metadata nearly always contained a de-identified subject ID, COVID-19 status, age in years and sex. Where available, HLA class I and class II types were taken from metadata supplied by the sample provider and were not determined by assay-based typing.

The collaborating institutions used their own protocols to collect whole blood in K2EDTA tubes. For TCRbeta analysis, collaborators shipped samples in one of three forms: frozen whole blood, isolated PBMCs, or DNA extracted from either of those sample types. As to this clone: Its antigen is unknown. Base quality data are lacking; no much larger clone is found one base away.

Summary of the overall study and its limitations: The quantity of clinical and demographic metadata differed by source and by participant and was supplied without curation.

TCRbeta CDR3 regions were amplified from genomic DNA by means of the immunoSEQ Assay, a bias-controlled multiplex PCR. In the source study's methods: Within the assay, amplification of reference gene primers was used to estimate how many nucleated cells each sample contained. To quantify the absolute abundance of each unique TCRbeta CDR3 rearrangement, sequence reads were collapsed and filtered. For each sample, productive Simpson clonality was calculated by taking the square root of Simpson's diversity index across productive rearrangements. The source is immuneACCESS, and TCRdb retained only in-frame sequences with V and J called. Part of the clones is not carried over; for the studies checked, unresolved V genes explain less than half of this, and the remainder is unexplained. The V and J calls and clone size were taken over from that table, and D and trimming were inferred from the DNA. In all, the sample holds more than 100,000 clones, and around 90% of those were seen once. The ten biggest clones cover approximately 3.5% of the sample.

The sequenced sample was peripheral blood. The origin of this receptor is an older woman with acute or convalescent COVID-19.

The nucleotide sequence reads TGCAGCGCCAGCGGGACGAACACCGGGGAGCTGTTTTTT. This codes for CSASGTNTGELFF. The sequence joins TRBV29-1 to TRBJ2-2; 7 central bases correspond to TRBD2. Ends trimmed: V by 7 bases, J by 0 bases; bases unmatched to a gene: 2. The CDR3 has 13 amino acids, counting the end cysteine and phenylalanine. Only the CDR3 DNA stays, 39 bases, in frame from base 1. The germline V gene provides CDR1 SQVTM and CDR2 ANQGSEA.